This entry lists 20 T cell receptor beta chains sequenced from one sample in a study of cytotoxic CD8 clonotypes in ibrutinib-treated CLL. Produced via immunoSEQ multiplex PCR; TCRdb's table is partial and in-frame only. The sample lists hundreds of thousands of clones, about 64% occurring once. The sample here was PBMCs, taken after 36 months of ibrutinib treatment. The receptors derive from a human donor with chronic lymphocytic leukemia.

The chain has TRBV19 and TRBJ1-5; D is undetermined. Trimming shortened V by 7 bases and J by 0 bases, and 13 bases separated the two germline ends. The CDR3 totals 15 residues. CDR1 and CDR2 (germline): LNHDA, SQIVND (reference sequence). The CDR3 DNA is TGTGCCAGTAAGACCCGACCCTATAGCAATCAGCCCCAGCATTTT. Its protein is CASKTRPYSNQPQHF.

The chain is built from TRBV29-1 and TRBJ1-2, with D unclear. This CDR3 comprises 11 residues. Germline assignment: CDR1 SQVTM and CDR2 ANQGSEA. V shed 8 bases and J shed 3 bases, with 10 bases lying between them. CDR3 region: CSSSGDYGYTF. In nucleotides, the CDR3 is TGCAGCTCGAGTGGGGACTATGGCTACACCTTC.

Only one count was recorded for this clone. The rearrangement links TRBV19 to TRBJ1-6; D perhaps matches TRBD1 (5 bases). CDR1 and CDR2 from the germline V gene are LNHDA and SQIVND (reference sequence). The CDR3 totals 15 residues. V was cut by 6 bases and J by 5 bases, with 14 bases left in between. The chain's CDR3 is CASRNPTVHNSPLHF. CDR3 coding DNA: TGTGCCAGTAGAAATCCGACAGTACATAATTCACCCCTCCACTTT.

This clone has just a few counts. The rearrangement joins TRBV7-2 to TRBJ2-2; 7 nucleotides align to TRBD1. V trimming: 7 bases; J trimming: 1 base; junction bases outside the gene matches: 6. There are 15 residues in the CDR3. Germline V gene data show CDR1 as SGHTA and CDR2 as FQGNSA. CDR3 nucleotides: TGTGCCAGCACATCACAGGGGAGGAACACCGGGGAGCTGTTTTTT. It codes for CASTSQGRNTGELFF. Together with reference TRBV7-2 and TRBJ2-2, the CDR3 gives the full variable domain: GAGVSQSPSNKVTEKGKDVELRCDPISGHTALYWYRQSLGQGLEFLIYFQGNSAPDKSGLPSDRFSAERTGGSVSTLTIQRTQQEDSAVYLCASTSQGRNTGELFFGEGSRLTVL.

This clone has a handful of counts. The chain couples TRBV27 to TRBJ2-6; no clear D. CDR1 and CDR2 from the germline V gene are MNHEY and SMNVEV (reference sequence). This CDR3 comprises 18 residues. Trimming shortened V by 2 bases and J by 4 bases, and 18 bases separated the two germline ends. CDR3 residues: CASSLAAGRLGGANVLTF. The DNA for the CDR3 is TGTGCCAGCAGTTTAGCGGCAGGCCGCCTGGGAGGGGCCAACGTCCTGACTTTC.

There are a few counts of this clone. CDR3 protein: CASGLVLGPRVGYTF. The CDR3 nucleotides read TGTGCTAGTGGTTTGGTACTGGGACCGAGAGTGGGCTACACCTTC. The rearrangement links TRBV12-5 to TRBJ1-2; weak D call: TRBD1 (5 bases). CDR1 and CDR2 from the germline V gene are LGHNT and FRNRAP. V was cut by 0 bases and J by 8 bases, with 16 bases left in between. CDR3 size: 15 residues.

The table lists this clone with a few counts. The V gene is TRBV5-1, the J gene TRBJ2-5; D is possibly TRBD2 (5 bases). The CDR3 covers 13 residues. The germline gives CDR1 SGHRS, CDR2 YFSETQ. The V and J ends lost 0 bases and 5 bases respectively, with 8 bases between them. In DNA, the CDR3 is TGCGCCAGCAGCTTGGTCCCGGGGGAGACCCAGTACTTC. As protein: CASSLVPGETQYF.

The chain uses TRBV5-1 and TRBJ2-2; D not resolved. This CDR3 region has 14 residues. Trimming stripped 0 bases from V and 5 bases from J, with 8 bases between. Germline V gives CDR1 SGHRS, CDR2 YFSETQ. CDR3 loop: CASSLAPGTGELFF. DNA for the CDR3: TGCGCCAGCAGCTTGGCCCCGGGTACCGGGGAGCTGTTTTTT.

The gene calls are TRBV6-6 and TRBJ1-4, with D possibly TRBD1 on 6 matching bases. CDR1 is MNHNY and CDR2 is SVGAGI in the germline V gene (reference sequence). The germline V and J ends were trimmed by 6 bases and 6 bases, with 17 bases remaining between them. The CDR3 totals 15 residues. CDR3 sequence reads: CASSWVRQADEKLFF. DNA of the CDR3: TGTGCCAGCAGCTGGGTACGACAGGCCGATGAAAAACTGTTTTTT.

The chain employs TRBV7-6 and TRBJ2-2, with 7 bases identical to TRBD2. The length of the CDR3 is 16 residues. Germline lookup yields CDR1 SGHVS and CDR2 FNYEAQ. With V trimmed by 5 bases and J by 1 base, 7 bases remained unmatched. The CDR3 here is CASSPSGYLNTGELFF. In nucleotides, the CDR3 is TGTGCCAGCAGCCCTAGCGGCTACTTGAACACCGGGGAGCTGTTTTTT.

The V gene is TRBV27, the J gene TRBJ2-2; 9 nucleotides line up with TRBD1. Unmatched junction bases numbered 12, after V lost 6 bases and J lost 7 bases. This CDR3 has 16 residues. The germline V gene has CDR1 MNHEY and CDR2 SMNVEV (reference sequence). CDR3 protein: CASRQPGQGFLGELFF. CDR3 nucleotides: TGTGCCAGCAGACAACCGGGACAGGGTTTCCTCGGGGAGCTGTTTTTT.

CDR3 coding DNA: TGCGCCAGCAGCTTGCGAGCAGGGGGCGGCGAGCAGTACTTC. It encodes CASSLRAGGGEQYF. V and J are TRBV5-1 and TRBJ2-7, with TRBD1 matching over 8 bases. Germline V lookup: CDR1 SGHRS, CDR2 YFSETQ. The CDR3 totals 14 residues. The ends lost 1 base at V and 6 bases at J; junction bases unmatched: 6. Full variable domain (missing parts from reference TRBV5-1 and TRBJ2-7): KAGVTQTPRYLIKTRGQQVTLSCSPISGHRSVSWYQQTPGQGLQFLFEYFSETQRNKGNFPGRFSGRQFSNSRSEMNVSTLELGDSALYLCASSLRAGGGEQYFGPGTRLTVT.

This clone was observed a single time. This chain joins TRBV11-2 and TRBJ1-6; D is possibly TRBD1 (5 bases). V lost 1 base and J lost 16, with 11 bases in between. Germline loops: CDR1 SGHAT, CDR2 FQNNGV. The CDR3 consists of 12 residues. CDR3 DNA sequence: TGTGCCAGCAGCTTAGGTACTGGGGGACTCCACTTT. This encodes CASSLGTGGLHF.

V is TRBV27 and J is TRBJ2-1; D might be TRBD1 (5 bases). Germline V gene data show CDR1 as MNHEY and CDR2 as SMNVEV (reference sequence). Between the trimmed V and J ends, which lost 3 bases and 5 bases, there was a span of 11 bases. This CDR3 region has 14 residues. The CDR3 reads CASSFSRADNEQFF. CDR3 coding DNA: TGTGCCAGCAGTTTCTCCAGGGCCGACAATGAGCAGTTCTTC.

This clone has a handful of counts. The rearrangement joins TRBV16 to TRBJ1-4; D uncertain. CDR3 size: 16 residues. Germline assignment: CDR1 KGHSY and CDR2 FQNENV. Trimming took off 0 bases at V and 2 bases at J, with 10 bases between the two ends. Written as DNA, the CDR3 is TGTGCCAGCAGCCAATCGGTGGGCGTTACTAATGAAAAACTGTTTTTT. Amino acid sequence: CASSQSVGVTNEKLFF.

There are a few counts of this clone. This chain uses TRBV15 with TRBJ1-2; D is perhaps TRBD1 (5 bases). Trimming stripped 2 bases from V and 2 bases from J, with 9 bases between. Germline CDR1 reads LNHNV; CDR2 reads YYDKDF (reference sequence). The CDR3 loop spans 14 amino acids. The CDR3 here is CATSRQGSNYGYTF. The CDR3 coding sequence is TGTGCCACCAGCAGACAGGGATCCAACTATGGCTACACCTTC.

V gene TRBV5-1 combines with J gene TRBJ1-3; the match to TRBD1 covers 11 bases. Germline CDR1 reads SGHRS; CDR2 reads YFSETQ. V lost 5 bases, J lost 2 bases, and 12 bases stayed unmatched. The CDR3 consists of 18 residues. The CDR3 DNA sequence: TGCGCCAGCAGTTCCGGGACAGGGGGTACAAGGGCTGGAAACACCATATATTTT. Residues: CASSSGTGGTRAGNTIYF.

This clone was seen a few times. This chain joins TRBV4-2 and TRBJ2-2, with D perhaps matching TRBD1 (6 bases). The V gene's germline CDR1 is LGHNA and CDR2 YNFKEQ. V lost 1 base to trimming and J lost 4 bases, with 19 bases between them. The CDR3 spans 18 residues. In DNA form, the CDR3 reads TGTGCCAGCAGCCAAGTTCGGCAGGCAAGGGGGTTCACCGGGGAGCTGTTTTTT. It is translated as CASSQVRQARGFTGELFF.

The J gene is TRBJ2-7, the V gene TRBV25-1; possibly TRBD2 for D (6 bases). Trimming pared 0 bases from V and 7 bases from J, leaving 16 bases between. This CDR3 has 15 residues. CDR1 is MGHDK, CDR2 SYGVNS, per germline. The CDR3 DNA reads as TGTGCCAGCAGTGAATACCCTACCTTAGCGGAAGAGCAGTACTTC. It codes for CASSEYPTLAEEQYF.

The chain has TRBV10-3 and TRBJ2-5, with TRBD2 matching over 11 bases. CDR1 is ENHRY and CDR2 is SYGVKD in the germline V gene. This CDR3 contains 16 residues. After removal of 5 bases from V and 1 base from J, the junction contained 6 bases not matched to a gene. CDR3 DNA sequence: TGTGCCATCAGTTTAGCGGGGGGGAAATCCCAAGAGACCCAGTACTTC. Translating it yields CAISLAGGKSQETQYF.